The 18 T cell receptor beta chains below were found in one sample sequenced in a study of Ad26.COV2.S vaccination and SARS-CoV-2 variants. Here immunoSEQ multiplex PCR was the method, and the copy in TCRdb shows in-frame clones only, minus some. The sample has about 400,000 clones, approximately 89% seen once. Treatment given: over 15 received Ad26.COV2.S at low or high dose, single or two shots; roughly five received placebo; per-sample allocation not given. The samples were gathered on day 63 after the first injection of vaccine or placebo. The sample consisted of peripheral blood, taken in a trial of Ad26.COV2.S vaccine versus placebo. The receptor source for this set is a person between 18 and 60 years old who received the Ad26.COV2.S COVID-19 vaccine or a placebo.

This clone was picked up one time. The chain recombines TRBV6-5 with TRBJ1-2; tentative D call: TRBD1 (5 bases). V lost 4 bases, J lost 6 bases, and 18 bases lay in between. Germline V lookup: CDR1 MNHEY, CDR2 SVGAGI. This CDR3 is built from 15 residues. The CDR3 DNA reads TGTGCCAGCAGTTCCCCCGGGGGAGGGTCGAATGGCTACACCTTC. It is translated as CASSSPGGGSNGYTF.

The genes are TRBV3-1 (or the pseudogene TRBV3-2) and TRBJ1-2, with 7 bases aligning to TRBD1. V lost 0 bases to trimming and J lost 4 bases; unmatched junction nucleotides: 8. The CDR3 is 16 residues long. Germline values: CDR1 LGHDT, CDR2 YNNKEL (reference sequence). The CDR3 DNA is TGTGCCAGCAGCCAAGATCGGGTAGGGGGCGGCTATGGCTACACCTTC. Translation gives CASSQDRVGGGYGYTF.

CDR3 sequence reads: CATRELVGYTF. In nucleotides, the CDR3 is TGTGCCACCCGGGAGTTGGTCGGCTACACCTTC. V usage is TRBV12-3 or TRBV12-4 and J usage is TRBJ1-2; D gene unclear. V was pared by 10 bases and J by 8 bases, with 14 bases between. The CDR3 runs to 11 residues.

The chain links TRBV21-1 to TRBJ2-7; the DNA was not used to check the table's D call, TRBD2. TRBV21-1 is labeled a pseudogene. The CDR3 extends over 16 amino acids. The CDR3 sequence is CASSKSRGGRTNEQYF. CDR3 nucleotide sequence: TGTGCCAGCAGCAAATCCAGAGGCGGGAGAACGAACGAGCAGTACTTC.

This chain links TRBV5-4 with TRBJ2-1, with 9 bases fitting TRBD1. CDR3 size: 17 residues. V was clipped by 2 bases and J by 0 bases; unmatched bases: 6. CDR1 and CDR2 (germline): SGHNT, YYREEE (reference sequence). The CDR3 region is CASSFEQGAGSYNEQFF. In DNA, the CDR3 is TGTGCCAGCAGCTTCGAACAGGGGGCTGGCTCCTACAATGAGCAGTTCTTC.

The chain uses TRBV29-1 and TRBJ2-3; weak D call: TRBD1 (6 bases). Germline CDR1 SQVTM, CDR2 ANQGSEA. The CDR3 length is 12 residues. Deletions cut 4 bases from V and 5 bases from J, with 10 bases between. The CDR3 spells CSVAGVGDTQYF. The CDR3 coding sequence is TGCAGCGTTGCAGGGGTAGGAGATACGCAGTATTTT.

J is TRBJ2-7 and V is TRBV28; 8 nucleotides match TRBD2. Germline V gives CDR1 MDHEN, CDR2 SYDVKM. This CDR3 is built from 14 residues. Unmatched junction bases numbered 9, after V lost 5 bases and J lost 6 bases. In nucleotides, the CDR3 is TGTGCCAGCAGTCTAGGGCTAGCGGGTCGCGAGCAGTACTTC. It yields the protein CASSLGLAGREQYF.

This chain connects TRBV5-5 to TRBJ2-1, with 9 bases that match TRBD1. After removal of 0 bases from V and 12 bases from J, the junction contained 13 bases not matched to a gene. The CDR3 covers 16 residues. Germline CDR1 and CDR2: SGHKS and YYEKEE (reference sequence). This CDR3 reads CASSLADRGKIQGQFF. The CDR3 nucleotides are TGTGCCAGCAGCTTGGCCGACAGGGGGAAAATTCAGGGGCAGTTCTTC.

The chain recombines TRBV7-3 with TRBJ2-1, with D tentatively TRBD1 (6 bases). The CDR3 contains 15 residues. Trimming pared 5 bases from V and 5 bases from J, leaving 16 bases between. CDR1 and CDR2 (germline): SGHTA, FQGTGA. The CDR3 loop is CASSPQGSGNNEQFF. The CDR3 DNA follows: TGTGCCAGCAGCCCACAGGGAAGTGGGAACAATGAGCAGTTCTTC.

This chain connects TRBV28 to TRBJ1-3; 8 nucleotides match TRBD1. V was clipped by 7 bases and J by 4 bases; unmatched bases: 15. The CDR3 contains 17 residues. Germline V gene lookup returns CDR1 MDHEN and CDR2 SYDVKM. The CDR3 protein is CASIGFLSDRGGNTIYF. The CDR3 region has the DNA TGTGCCAGCATCGGATTCCTCTCCGACAGGGGAGGAAACACCATATATTTT.

The chain recombines TRBV28 with TRBJ2-5; D could derive from TRBD1 or TRBD2 (6 bases each). Trimming stripped 7 bases from V and 5 bases from J, with 17 bases between. CDR3 length: 14 residues. The V gene's germline CDR1 is MDHEN and CDR2 SYDVKM. CDR3 DNA: TGTGCCAGCAAAACTCCCCGGGGGCAGGAGACCCAGTACTTC. The encoded protein is CASKTPRGQETQYF.

This clone was seen once. CDR3 DNA: TGTGCCAGCAGTCCAGCGGTCACGGCCACTCGGCAGTACTTC. Its protein product is CASSPAVTATRQYF. V gene TRBV2 combines with J gene TRBJ2-7; D is perhaps TRBD2 (5 bases). CDR1 SNHLY and CDR2 FYNNEI come from the germline V gene. There are 14 residues in the CDR3. Trimming took 5 bases from V and 9 from J, leaving 20 bases between them.

The gene calls are TRBV6-5 and TRBJ1-6, with D uncertain. Germline CDR1 and CDR2: MNHEY and SVGAGI. CDR3 length: 12 amino acids. V dropped 6 bases and J dropped 9 bases, with 9 bases sitting between them. The CDR3 region is CASRPPGSPLHF. In DNA, the CDR3 is TGTGCCAGCAGGCCTCCTGGTTCACCCCTCCACTTT.

The rearrangement joins TRBV6-5 to TRBJ2-7; TRBD1 matches at 7 bases. Germline V gene lookup returns CDR1 MNHEY and CDR2 SVGAGI. The V gene end was trimmed by 6 bases and the J gene end by 4 bases; junction bases not matched to a gene: 6. This CDR3 region has 13 residues. The CDR3 bases are TGTGCCAGCAGGCAGACAGGGCGGTACGAGCAGTACTTC. This translates into CASRQTGRYEQYF.

This sequence joins TRBV7-2 and TRBJ1-6; D possibly corresponds to TRBD1 (5 bases). The V gene lost 4 bases and the J gene lost 0 bases, with 16 bases spanning the gap. The CDR3 totals 18 residues. Germline-derived CDR1 and CDR2 are SGHTA and FQGNSA. CDR3 DNA sequence: TGTGCCAGCAGCTCCCCTTCAGGGCTCAGCTCCTATAATTCACCCCTCCACTTT. Translating gives CASSSPSGLSSYNSPLHF.

The chain carries TRBV18 and TRBJ2-2; 8 bases map to TRBD1. The CDR3 length is 16 residues. The germline gives CDR1 KGHSH, CDR2 LQKENI. Losses at the gene ends were 2 bases for V and 3 bases for J; bases not matched to a gene: 5. CDR3 residues: CASSPAQGADTGELFF. Written as DNA, the CDR3 is TGTGCCAGCTCACCAGCGCAGGGGGCGGACACCGGGGAGCTGTTTTTT.

This chain links TRBV3-1 (or the pseudogene TRBV3-2) with TRBJ2-5; 9 positions match TRBD2. Per the germline V gene, CDR1 is LGHDT and CDR2 is YNNKEL (reference sequence). The length of the CDR3 is 15 residues. J gave up 5 bases and V 4 bases, and 8 bases lay outside the gene matches. CDR3 DNA: TGTGCCAGCAGCCGTTATAGCGGGAGCTCCGAGACCCAGTACTTC. It encodes CASSRYSGSSETQYF.

The J gene is TRBJ2-3, the V gene TRBV5-1, with 8 bases aligning to TRBD1. J lost 7 bases, V lost 4 bases, and 14 bases had no gene match. Per germline, CDR1 SGHRS and CDR2 YFSETQ. The length of the CDR3 is 16 residues. CDR3 in amino acids: CASSARTGLASNTQYF. CDR3 DNA: TGCGCCAGCAGCGCCCGGACAGGGTTGGCCTCAAATACGCAGTATTTT. Full variable domain (rest looked up from reference TRBV5-1 and TRBJ2-3): KAGVTQTPRYLIKTRGQQVTLSCSPISGHRSVSWYQQTPGQGLQFLFEYFSETQRNKGNFPGRFSGRQFSNSRSEMNVSTLELGDSALYLCASSARTGLASNTQYFGPGTRLTVL.